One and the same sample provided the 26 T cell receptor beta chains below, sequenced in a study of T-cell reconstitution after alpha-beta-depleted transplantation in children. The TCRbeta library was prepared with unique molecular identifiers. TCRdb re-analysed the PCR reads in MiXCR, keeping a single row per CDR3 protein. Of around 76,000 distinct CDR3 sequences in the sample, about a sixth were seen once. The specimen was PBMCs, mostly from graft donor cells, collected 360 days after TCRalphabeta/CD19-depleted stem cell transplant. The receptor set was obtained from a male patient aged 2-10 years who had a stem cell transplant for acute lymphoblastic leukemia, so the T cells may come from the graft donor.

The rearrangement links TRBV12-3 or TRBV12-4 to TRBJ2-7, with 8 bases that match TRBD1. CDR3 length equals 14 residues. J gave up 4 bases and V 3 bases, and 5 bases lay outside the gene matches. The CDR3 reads CASSLDRVAYEQYF. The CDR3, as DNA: TGTGCCAGCAGTTTGGACAGGGTGGCATACGAGCAGTACTTC.

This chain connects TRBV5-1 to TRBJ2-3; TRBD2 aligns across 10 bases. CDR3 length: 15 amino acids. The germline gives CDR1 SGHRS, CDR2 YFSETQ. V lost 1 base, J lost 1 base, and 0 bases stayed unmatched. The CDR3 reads CASSLTSGGTDTQYF. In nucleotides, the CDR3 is TGCGCCAGCAGCTTGACTAGCGGGGGCACAGATACGCAGTATTTT.

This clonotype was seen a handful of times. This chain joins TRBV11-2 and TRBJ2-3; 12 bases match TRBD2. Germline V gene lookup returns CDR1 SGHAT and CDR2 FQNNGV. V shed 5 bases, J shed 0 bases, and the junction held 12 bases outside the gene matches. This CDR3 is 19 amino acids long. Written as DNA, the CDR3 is TGTGCCAGCAGCCGGGATGGACTAGCGGGGAAAACTAGCACAGATACGCAGTATTTT. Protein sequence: CASSRDGLAGKTSTDTQYF.

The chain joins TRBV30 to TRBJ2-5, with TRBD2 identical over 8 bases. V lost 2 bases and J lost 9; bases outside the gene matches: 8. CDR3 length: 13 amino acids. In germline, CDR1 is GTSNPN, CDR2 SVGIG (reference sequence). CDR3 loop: CAWSTGGRPSQYF. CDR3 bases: TGTGCCTGGAGTACTGGCGGGAGGCCATCCCAGTACTTC.

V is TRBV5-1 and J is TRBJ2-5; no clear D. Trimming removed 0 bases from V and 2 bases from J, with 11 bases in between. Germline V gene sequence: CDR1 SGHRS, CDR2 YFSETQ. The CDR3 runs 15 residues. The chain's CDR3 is CASSLEDQRQETQYF. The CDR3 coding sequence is TGCGCCAGCAGCTTGGAGGACCAGAGACAAGAGACCCAGTACTTC. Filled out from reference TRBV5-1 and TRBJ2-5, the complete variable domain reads KAGVTQTPRYLIKTRGQQVTLSCSPISGHRSVSWYQQTPGQGLQFLFEYFSETQRNKGNFPGRFSGRQFSNSRSEMNVSTLELGDSALYLCASSLEDQRQETQYFGPGTRLLVL.

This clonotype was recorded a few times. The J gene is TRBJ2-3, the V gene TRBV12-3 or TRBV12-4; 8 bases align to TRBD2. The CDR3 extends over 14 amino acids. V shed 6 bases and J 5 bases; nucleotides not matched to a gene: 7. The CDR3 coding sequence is TGTGCCAGCAGGCTAGCGGGTAAAGGAGATACGCAGTATTTT. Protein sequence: CASRLAGKGDTQYF.

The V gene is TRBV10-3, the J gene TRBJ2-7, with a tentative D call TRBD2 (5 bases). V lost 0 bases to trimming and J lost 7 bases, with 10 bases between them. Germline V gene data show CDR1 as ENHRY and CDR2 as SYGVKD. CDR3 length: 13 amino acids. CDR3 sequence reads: CAISESPRREQYF. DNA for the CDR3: TGTGCCATCAGTGAGTCGCCTAGGAGGGAGCAGTACTTC.

CDR3 DNA: TGTGCCATTCGTGCCACAGGGTGGAATCAGCCCCAGCATTTT. Protein product: CAIRATGWNQPQHF. This chain links TRBV25-1 with TRBJ1-5, with a possible D match to TRBD1 (6 bases). Germline lookup yields CDR1 MGHDK and CDR2 SYGVNS. This CDR3 region has 14 residues. Trimming removed 10 bases at V and 4 bases at J, with 17 bases between.

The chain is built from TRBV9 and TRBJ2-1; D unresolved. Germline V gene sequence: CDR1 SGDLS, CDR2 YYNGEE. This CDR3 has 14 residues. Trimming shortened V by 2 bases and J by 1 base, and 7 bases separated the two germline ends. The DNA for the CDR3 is TGTGCCAGCAGCGTCAGGCTTTCCTACAATGAGCAGTTCTTC. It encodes CASSVRLSYNEQFF.

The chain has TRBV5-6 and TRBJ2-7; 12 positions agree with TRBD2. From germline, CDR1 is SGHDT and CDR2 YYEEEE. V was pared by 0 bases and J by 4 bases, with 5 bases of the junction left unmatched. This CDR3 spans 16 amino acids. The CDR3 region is CASSLGPGLAGYEQYF. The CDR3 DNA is TGTGCCAGCAGCTTGGGGCCCGGACTAGCGGGATACGAGCAGTACTTC.

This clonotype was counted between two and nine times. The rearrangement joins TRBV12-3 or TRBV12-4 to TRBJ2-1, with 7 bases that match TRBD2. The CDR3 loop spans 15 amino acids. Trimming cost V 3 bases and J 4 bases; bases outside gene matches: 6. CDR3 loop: CASSFLADSYNEQFF. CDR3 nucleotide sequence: TGTGCCAGCAGTTTTCTAGCGGATTCGTACAATGAGCAGTTCTTC.

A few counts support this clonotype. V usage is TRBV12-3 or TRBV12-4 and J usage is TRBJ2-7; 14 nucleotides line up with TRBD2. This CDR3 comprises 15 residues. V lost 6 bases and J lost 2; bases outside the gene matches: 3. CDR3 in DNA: TGTGCCAGCAGGTTGGGACTAGCGGGAGCCTACGAGCAGTACTTC. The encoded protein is CASRLGLAGAYEQYF.

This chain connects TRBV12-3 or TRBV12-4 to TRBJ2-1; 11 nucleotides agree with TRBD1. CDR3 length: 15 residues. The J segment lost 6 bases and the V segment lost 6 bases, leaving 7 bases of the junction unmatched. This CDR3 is CASRTGTGGFNEQFF. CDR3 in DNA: TGTGCCAGCAGAACCGGGACAGGGGGATTCAATGAGCAGTTCTTC.

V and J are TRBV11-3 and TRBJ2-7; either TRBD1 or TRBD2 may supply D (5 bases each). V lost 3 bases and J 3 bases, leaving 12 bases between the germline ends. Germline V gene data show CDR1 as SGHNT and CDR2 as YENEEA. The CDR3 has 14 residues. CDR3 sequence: CASSFGDGYYEQYF. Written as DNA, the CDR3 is TGTGCCAGCAGCTTCGGGGACGGATACTACGAGCAGTACTTC.

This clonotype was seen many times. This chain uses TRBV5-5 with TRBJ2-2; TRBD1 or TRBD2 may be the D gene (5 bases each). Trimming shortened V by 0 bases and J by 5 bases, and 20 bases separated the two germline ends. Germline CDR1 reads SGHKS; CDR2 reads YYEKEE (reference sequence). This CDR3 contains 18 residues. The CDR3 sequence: CASSLAGIQVFGTGELFF. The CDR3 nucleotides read TGTGCCAGCAGCTTGGCCGGGATACAGGTCTTTGGTACCGGGGAGCTGTTTTTT. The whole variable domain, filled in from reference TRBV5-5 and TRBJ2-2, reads DAGVTQSPTHLIKTRGQQVTLRCSPISGHKSVSWYQQVLGQGPQFIFQYYEKEERGRGNFPDRFSARQFPNYSSELNVNALLLGDSALYLCASSLAGIQVFGTGELFFGEGSRLTVL.

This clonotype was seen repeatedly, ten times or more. For the CDR3, the DNA is TGTGCCAGCAGTGAAACTCCAGGAAACACTGAAGCTTTCTTT. This gives the protein CASSETPGNTEAFF. The V gene is TRBV6-1, the J gene TRBJ1-1; D is unclear. There are 14 residues in the CDR3. Trimming removed 2 bases from V and 2 bases from J, with 9 bases in between. Germline CDR1 is MNHNS and CDR2 is SASEGT.

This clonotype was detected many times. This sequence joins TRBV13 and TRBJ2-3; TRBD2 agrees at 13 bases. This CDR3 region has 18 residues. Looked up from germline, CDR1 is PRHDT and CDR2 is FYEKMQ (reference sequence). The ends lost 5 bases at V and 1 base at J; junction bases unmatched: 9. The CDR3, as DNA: TGTGCCAGCAGCATCGGACTAGCGGGAGATTCTGGCACAGATACGCAGTATTTT. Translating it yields CASSIGLAGDSGTDTQYF.

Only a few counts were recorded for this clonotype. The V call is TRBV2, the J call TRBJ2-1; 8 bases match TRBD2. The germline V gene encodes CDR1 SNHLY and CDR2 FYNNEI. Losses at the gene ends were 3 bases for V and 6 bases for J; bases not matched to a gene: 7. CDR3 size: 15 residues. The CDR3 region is CASSDAQRGINEQFF. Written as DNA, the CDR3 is TGTGCCAGCAGTGATGCCCAGCGGGGGATCAATGAGCAGTTCTTC.

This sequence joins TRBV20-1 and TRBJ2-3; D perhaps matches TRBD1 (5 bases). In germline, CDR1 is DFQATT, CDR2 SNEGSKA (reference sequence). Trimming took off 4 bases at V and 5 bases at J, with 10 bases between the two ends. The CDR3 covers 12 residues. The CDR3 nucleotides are TGCAGTGCTAACAGGTTCCAAGATACGCAGTATTTT. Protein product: CSANRFQDTQYF.

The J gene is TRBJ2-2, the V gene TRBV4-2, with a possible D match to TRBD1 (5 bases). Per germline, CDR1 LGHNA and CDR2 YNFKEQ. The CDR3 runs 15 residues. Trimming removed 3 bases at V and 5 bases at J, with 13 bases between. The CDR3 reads CASSHKDSATGELFF. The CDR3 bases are TGTGCCAGCAGCCATAAAGACAGTGCTACCGGGGAGCTGTTTTTT.

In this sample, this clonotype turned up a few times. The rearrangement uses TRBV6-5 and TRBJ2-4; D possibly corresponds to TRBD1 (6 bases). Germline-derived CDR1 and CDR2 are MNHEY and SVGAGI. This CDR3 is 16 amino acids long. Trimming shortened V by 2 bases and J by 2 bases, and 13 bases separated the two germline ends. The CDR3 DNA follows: TGTGCCAGCAGTTACGGGTGGGGGCGCACCAAAAACATTCAGTACTTC. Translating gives CASSYGWGRTKNIQYF.

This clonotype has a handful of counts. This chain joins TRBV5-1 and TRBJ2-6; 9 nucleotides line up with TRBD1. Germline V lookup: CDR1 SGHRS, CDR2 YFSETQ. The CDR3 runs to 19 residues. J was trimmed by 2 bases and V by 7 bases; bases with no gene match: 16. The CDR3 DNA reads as TGCGCCAGCGGACTAATAGGACAGGGGCGGTACACTGGGGCCAACGTCCTGACTTTC. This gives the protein CASGLIGQGRYTGANVLTF.

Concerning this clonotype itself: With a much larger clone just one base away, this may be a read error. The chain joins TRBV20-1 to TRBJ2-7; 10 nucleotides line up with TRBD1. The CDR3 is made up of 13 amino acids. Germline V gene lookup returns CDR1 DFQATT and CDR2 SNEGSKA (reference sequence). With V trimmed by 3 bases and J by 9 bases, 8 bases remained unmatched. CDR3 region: CSARRDRGFGQYF. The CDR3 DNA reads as TGCAGTGCTAGGCGGGACAGGGGTTTTGGGCAGTACTTC.

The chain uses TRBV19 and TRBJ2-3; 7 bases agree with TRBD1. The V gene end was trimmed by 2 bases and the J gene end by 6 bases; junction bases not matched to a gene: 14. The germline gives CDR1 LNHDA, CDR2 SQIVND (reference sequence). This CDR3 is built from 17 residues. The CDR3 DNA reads TGTGCCAGTAGTATACGGACCGGGACAGATGCTTACGATACGCAGTATTTT. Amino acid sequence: CASSIRTGTDAYDTQYF.

The CDR3 nucleotides are TGCGCCAGCAGCTTGGGTTCGACCGACGAGCAGTACTTC. Encoded protein: CASSLGSTDEQYF. The chain combines TRBV5-1 with TRBJ2-7; D remains unclear. Germline lookup yields CDR1 SGHRS and CDR2 YFSETQ. V was cut by 0 bases and J by 5 bases, with 9 bases left in between. The CDR3 has 13 residues.

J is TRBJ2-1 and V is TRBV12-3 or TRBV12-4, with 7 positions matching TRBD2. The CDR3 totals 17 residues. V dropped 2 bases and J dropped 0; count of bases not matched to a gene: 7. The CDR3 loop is CASSLPTSSLSYNEQFF. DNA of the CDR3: TGTGCCAGCAGTTTACCGACTAGCTCACTCTCCTACAATGAGCAGTTCTTC.